The 8 T cell receptor beta chains presented below share a single source sample, sequenced in a study of T cells after yellow fever vaccination. TCRdb itself ran the 5' RACE reads through MiXCR, one entry per CDR3 protein. The table lists about 170,000 distinct CDR3 sequences, approximately 11% of them singletons. The sample was CD8+ T cells sorted from PBMCs, taken 15 days after the yellow fever booster vaccination. All receptors derive from a man between 18 and 29 years old who received the YFV17D yellow fever vaccine.

This clonotype was seen more than once but under ten times. This chain connects TRBV3-1 to TRBJ2-1; 9 bases are shared with TRBD1. The V segment lost 4 bases and the J segment 5 bases; nucleotides outside the gene matches: 12. The germline CDR1 and CDR2 sequences are LGHDT and YNNKEL (reference sequence). The CDR3 totals 17 residues. For the CDR3, the DNA is TGTGCCAGCAGCCTCACCTCCGGGACAGGGAATAACAATGAGCAGTTCTTC. Its translation: CASSLTSGTGNNNEQFF.

This clonotype was counted only a few times. This chain joins TRBV4-3 and TRBJ2-4, with 8 bases lining up with TRBD1. There are 14 residues in the CDR3. Germline CDR1 and CDR2: LGHNA and YSLEER. J gave up 6 bases and V 3 bases, and 4 bases lay outside the gene matches. The CDR3 DNA reads as TGCGCCAGCAGCCACCCCGGACAGGGAAACATTCAGTACTTC. It translates to CASSHPGQGNIQYF.

This clonotype showed up just a few times. The chain has TRBV25-1 and TRBJ1-6; unclear D gene. V was clipped by 4 bases and J by 3 bases, with 13 bases between them. The germline V gene has CDR1 MGHDK and CDR2 SYGVNS. This CDR3 has 16 amino acids. The CDR3 sequence: CASSAGGPVYNSPLHF. Here the CDR3 DNA reads TGTGCCAGCAGTGCCGGAGGCCCAGTCTATAATTCACCCCTCCACTTT.

This clonotype was seen only a few times. The gene calls are TRBV12-3 or TRBV12-4 and TRBJ2-1; no definite D call. The CDR3 runs 13 residues. The V end lost 2 bases, the J end lost 8 bases, and 10 bases lay between the germline ends. The CDR3 region is CASSLSLGDEQFF. Here the CDR3 DNA reads TGTGCCAGCAGTTTATCACTCGGAGATGAGCAGTTCTTC.

This clonotype was seen more than once but under ten times. The chain employs TRBV4-1 and TRBJ2-7; D perhaps matches TRBD1 (5 bases). The CDR3 contains 13 residues. With 1 base removed from V and 3 bases from J, the gap between germline ends came to 7 bases. CDR1 is MGHRA and CDR2 is YSYEKL in the germline V gene. The CDR3 loop reads CASSQADNYEQYF. CDR3 DNA sequence: TGCGCCAGCAGCCAAGCGGACAACTACGAGCAGTACTTC.

This clonotype was picked up many times. The chain links TRBV20-1 to TRBJ1-1; 7 bases align to TRBD1. The CDR3 has 13 residues. Germline V gene data show CDR1 as DFQATT and CDR2 as SNEGSKA (reference sequence). V gave up 1 base and J gave up 7 bases; unmatched junction bases: 6. In nucleotides, the CDR3 is TGCAGTGCTAGAGGGATCGACAGGGTTGAAGCTTTCTTT. This gives the protein CSARGIDRVEAFF.

This clonotype was detected only a few times. This chain joins TRBV4-1 and TRBJ2-1, with unresolved D. V lost 2 bases and J lost 4, with 12 bases in between. The CDR3 has 15 residues. Per the germline V gene, CDR1 is MGHRA and CDR2 is YSYEKL. CDR3 DNA sequence: TGCGCCAGCAGCCAACTGCCAGACCCTTACAATGAGCAGTTCTTC. It codes for CASSQLPDPYNEQFF.

This clonotype has only a few counts. Here the CDR3 DNA reads TGCGCCAGCAGTGGGGGTACGGAGACCTACGAGCAGTACGTC. Its protein product is CASSGGTETYEQYV. The chain has TRBV10-2 and TRBJ2-7; D is ambiguous. Trimming removed 4 bases at V and 2 bases at J, with 12 bases between. This CDR3 comprises 14 residues. Germline V gene sequence: CDR1 WSHSY, CDR2 SAAADI.